These T cell receptor beta chains were read from a single sample in a study of blood T cell repertoires in COVID-19. Assay used: immunoSEQ multiplex PCR; TCRdb lists only in-frame clones, some missing. The table has more than 45,000 clones, around nine tenths seen once. What was sequenced was peripheral blood. All receptors come from a man aged 55 to 70 with active or convalescent COVID-19. CDR3s include the opening cysteine and the closing phenylalanine or tryptophan. The order of the fields is J gene, clone size, D gene, V gene, CDR3 protein, CDR3 DNA. D genes are given only for firm matches. The size field is filled for only some rows; it gives once, few, many or a size class.

j_gene: TRBJ2-1
abundance: .
d_gene: .
v_gene: TRBV28
CDR3aa: CASSSQAEDSWYSSYNEQFF
CDR3nt: TGTGCCAGCAGTTCTCAAGCCGAGGACAGCTGGTACAGCTCCTACAATGAGCAGTTCTTC

j_gene: TRBJ2-5
abundance: .
d_gene: TRBD1
v_gene: TRBV7-2
CDR3aa: CASSLLGTVDETQYF
CDR3nt: TGTGCCAGCAGCTTGCTCGGGACAGTAGATGAGACCCAGTACTTC

j_gene: TRBJ2-5
abundance: .
d_gene: TRBD2
v_gene: TRBV9
CDR3aa: CASSSSGIGGARETQYF
CDR3nt: TGTGCCAGCAGCTCTTCAGGAATCGGGGGGGCCAGAGAGACCCAGTACTTC

j_gene: TRBJ2-1
abundance: once
d_gene: TRBD1
v_gene: TRBV5-1
CDR3aa: CASRDRDRAYNEQFF
CDR3nt: TGCGCCAGCAGAGACCGGGACAGGGCATACAATGAGCAGTTCTTC

j_gene: TRBJ1-1
abundance: .
d_gene: .
v_gene: TRBV6-6
CDR3aa: CASSNRVAEAFF
CDR3nt: TGTGCCAGCAGTAACAGGGTCGCTGAAGCTTTCTTT

j_gene: TRBJ2-5
abundance: .
d_gene: TRBD1
v_gene: TRBV30
CDR3aa: CAWGIQGETQYF
CDR3nt: TGTGCCTGGGGAATACAGGGGGAGACCCAGTACTTC

j_gene: TRBJ2-2
abundance: .
d_gene: TRBD1
v_gene: TRBV6-5
CDR3aa: CASSSPGQGNAGELFF
CDR3nt: TGTGCCAGCAGTTCTCCGGGACAGGGGAACGCCGGGGAGCTGTTTTTT

j_gene: TRBJ1-6
abundance: .
d_gene: .
v_gene: TRBV6-6
CDR3aa: CASTTGSRSYNSPLHF
CDR3nt: TGTGCCAGCACCACGGGGAGTAGGTCCTATAATTCACCCCTCCACTTT

j_gene: TRBJ1-4
abundance: .
d_gene: .
v_gene: TRBV7-9
CDR3aa: CASSLVSGKGTYEKLFF
CDR3nt: TGTGCCAGCAGCTTAGTTTCGGGGAAAGGAACGTATGAAAAACTGTTTTTT

j_gene: TRBJ2-7
abundance: once
d_gene: TRBD2
v_gene: TRBV6-5
CDR3aa: CASMGFSGGYEQYF
CDR3nt: TGTGCCAGCATGGGTTTTAGCGGGGGGTACGAGCAGTACTTC

j_gene: TRBJ2-7
abundance: .
d_gene: .
v_gene: TRBV7-9
CDR3aa: CASSSVIGRDEQYF
CDR3nt: TGTGCCAGCAGCTCCGTTATCGGCAGGGACGAGCAGTACTTC

j_gene: TRBJ2-5
abundance: .
d_gene: TRBD1
v_gene: TRBV5-1
CDR3aa: CASSTRTGGETQYF
CDR3nt: TGCGCCAGCAGTACGAGGACAGGGGGAGAGACCCAGTACTTC

j_gene: TRBJ1-6
abundance: .
d_gene: .
v_gene: TRBV6-5
CDR3aa: CASSSPGLNSPLHF
CDR3nt: TGTGCCAGCAGTAGCCCGGGACTCAATTCACCCCTCCACTTT

j_gene: TRBJ1-1
abundance: few
d_gene: TRBD1
v_gene: TRBV9
CDR3aa: CASSKTGGHTEAFF
CDR3nt: TGTGCCAGCAGCAAGACAGGGGGGCATACTGAAGCTTTCTTT

j_gene: TRBJ2-3
abundance: .
d_gene: TRBD2
v_gene: TRBV24-1
CDR3aa: CATSRPGGVTQYF
CDR3nt: TGTGCCACCAGTCGACCCGGGGGGGTTACGCAGTATTTT

j_gene: TRBJ1-4
abundance: once
d_gene: .
v_gene: TRBV7-6
CDR3aa: CASSLSANEKLFF
CDR3nt: TGTGCCAGCAGCTTATCCGCTAATGAAAAACTGTTTTTT

j_gene: TRBJ1-2
abundance: .
d_gene: TRBD1
v_gene: TRBV2
CDR3aa: CARPQTGVYGYTF
CDR3nt: TGTGCCCGCCCCCAAACAGGGGTCTATGGCTACACCTTC

j_gene: TRBJ2-5
abundance: .
d_gene: TRBD2
v_gene: TRBV19
CDR3aa: CASSKKRGGEETQYF
CDR3nt: TGTGCCAGTAGTAAAAAGCGGGGGGGAGAAGAGACCCAGTACTTC

j_gene: TRBJ2-7
abundance: .
d_gene: TRBD1
v_gene: TRBV15
CDR3aa: CATSRGQGAYEQYF
CDR3nt: TGTGCCACCAGCAGGGGACAGGGGGCCTACGAGCAGTACTTC

j_gene: TRBJ1-1
abundance: .
d_gene: .
v_gene: TRBV19
CDR3aa: CASSMGAATEAFF
CDR3nt: TGTGCCAGTAGTATGGGGGCTGCCACTGAAGCTTTCTTT